This TCR beta chain originates from a study of response to subunit inactivated influenza vaccine. Deletions cut 9 bases from V and 3 bases from J, with 13 bases between. Germline lookup yields CDR1 SGHVS and CDR2 FQNEAQ. CDR3 length: 13 amino acids. Study-wide results and limits: It was the authors' suggestion that each seasonal influenza vaccination recruits few new T cells.

This clonotype was seen ten or more times. Its antigen is unidentified. MiXCR was run by TCRdb on the RT-PCR reads, yielding one entry per CDR3 protein. The sample lists around 750,000 distinct CDR3 sequences, over 20% occurring once. The source of this sequence is a man aged 50-59 years who received an inactivated influenza vaccine. This chain connects TRBV7-8 to TRBJ2-3; D tentatively fits TRBD1 or TRBD2 (6 bases each). The starting material was PBMCs from blood, obtained roughly 5 days after vaccination. The CDR3 bases are TGTGCCAGTGAGGAGGGGGAAACAGATACGCAGTATTTT. Amino acid sequence: CASEEGETDTQYF.